This TCR beta chain was sequenced in a study of blood T cell repertoires in COVID-19. Study-wide background: Both acute and convalescent COVID-19 samples were obtained from the United States, Italy and Spain. From T cells, B-cell-depleted T cells, or PBMCs came the material, which was cDNA or gDNA.

V was clipped by 4 bases and J by 2 bases; unmatched bases: 4. There are 14 residues in the CDR3. CDR1 and CDR2 from the germline V gene are SGHNT and YYREEE (reference sequence). Original processing methods: From reference gene primer amplification, estimates of nucleated cell counts were derived. The repertoire was sequenced with immunoSEQ multiplex PCR; TCRdb's copy has only in-frame clones and lacks some. The D gene and trimming were derived from the DNA, and the V and J assignments and clone size from that table. This sample yields approximately 41,000 clones, of which approximately 90% are seen a single time; approximately 10% belongs to the top ten.

The chain couples TRBV5-4 to TRBJ2-7; 9 nucleotides align to TRBD1. Sequencing was performed on peripheral blood. The source of this sequence is a woman older than 75 with active COVID-19. CDR3 coding DNA: TGTGCCAGCAGCCTACAGGGGGCTACCTACGAGCAGTACTTC. The encoded protein is CASSLQGATYEQYF. Together with reference TRBV5-4 and TRBJ2-7, the CDR3 gives the full variable domain: ETGVTQSPTHLIKTRGQQVTLRCSSQSGHNTVSWYQQALGQGPQFIFQYYREEENGRGNFPPRFSGLQFPNYSSELNVNALELDDSALYLCASSLQGATYEQYFGPGTRLTVT.